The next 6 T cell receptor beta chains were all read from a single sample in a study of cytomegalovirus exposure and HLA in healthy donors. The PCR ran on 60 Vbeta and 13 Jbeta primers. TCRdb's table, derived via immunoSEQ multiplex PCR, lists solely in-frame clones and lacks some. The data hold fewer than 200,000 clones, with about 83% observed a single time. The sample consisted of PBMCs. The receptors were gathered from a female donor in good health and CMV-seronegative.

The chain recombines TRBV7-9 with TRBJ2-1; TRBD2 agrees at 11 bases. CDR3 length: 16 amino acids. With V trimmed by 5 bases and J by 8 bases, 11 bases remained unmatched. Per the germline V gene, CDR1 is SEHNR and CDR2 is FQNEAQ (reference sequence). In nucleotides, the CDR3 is TGTGCCAGCAGCCCAGTTAGCGGGAGGGTTCGGGATGAGCAGTTCTTC. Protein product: CASSPVSGRVRDEQFF.

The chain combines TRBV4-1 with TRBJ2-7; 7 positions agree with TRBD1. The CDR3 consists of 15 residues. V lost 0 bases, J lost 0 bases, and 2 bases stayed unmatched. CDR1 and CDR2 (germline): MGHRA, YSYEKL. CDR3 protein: CASSQEGGLSYEQYF. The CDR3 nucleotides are TGCGCCAGCAGCCAAGAAGGGGGCCTCTCCTACGAGCAGTACTTC.

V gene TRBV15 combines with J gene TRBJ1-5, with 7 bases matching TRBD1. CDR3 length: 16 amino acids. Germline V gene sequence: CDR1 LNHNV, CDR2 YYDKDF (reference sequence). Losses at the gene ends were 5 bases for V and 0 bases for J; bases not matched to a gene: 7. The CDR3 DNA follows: TGTGCCACCAGCGGACCGGGACAGCTTAGCAATCAGCCCCAGCATTTT. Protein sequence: CATSGPGQLSNQPQHF.

The CDR3 nucleotides are TGCGCCAGCAGCTTGGGAGGGACTAGCGGGTTCAAGAGCTCCTACAATGAGCAGTTCTTC. Its translation: CASSLGGTSGFKSSYNEQFF. V and J are TRBV5-1 and TRBJ2-1; 12 nucleotides agree with TRBD2. Germline CDR1 reads SGHRS; CDR2 reads YFSETQ. V lost 0 bases, J lost 0 bases, and 10 bases stayed unmatched. The CDR3 totals 20 residues.

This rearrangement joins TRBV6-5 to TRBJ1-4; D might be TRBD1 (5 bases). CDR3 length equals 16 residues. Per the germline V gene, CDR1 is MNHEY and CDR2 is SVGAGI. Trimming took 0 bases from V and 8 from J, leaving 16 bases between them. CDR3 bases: TGTGCCAGCAGTTACTCGGTCCAAGGGGCTGGCGAAAAACTGTTTTTT. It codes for CASSYSVQGAGEKLFF.

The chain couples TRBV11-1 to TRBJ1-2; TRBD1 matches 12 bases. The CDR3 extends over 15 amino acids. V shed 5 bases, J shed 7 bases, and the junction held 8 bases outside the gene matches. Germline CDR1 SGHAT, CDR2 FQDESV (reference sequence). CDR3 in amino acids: CASSPEGQGASGYTF. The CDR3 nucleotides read TGTGCCAGCAGCCCGGAGGGACAGGGGGCGAGTGGCTACACCTTC. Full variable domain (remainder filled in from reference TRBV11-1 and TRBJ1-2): EAEVAQSPRYKITEKSQAVAFWCDPISGHATLYWYRQILGQGPELLVQFQDESVVDDSQLPKDRFSAERLKGVDSTLKIQPAELGDSAMYLCASSPEGQGASGYTFGSGTRLTVV.